The 5 T cell receptor beta chains in this list originate from one sample, sequenced in a study of blood T cells in healthy people across ages (dated by TCRdb to the mid-2010s). Library construction relied on 5' RACE. The reads were generated on an Illumina HiSeq 2500. The second PCR ran for about 6 to 12 cycles and used a J-beta primer mix along with a sample-barcoded 5' primer. The public reads were reprocessed in TCRdb via fastp at Q25 and MiXCR, keeping in-frame beta chains. Each record represents a unique CDR3 protein, reported with the most common genes and DNA among its rows. The table for this sample lists about 970,000 distinct CDR3 sequences; just over 50% of them were counted only once. About 20% of the sample lies in the top ten. Sequencing was performed on blood. Receptor source: a woman aged 55-69 years in good health.

The chain combines TRBV12-3 or TRBV12-4 with TRBJ1-2; D unclear. V lost 6 bases to trimming and J lost 8 bases, with 13 bases between them. This CDR3 contains 12 residues. In DNA, the CDR3 is TGTGCCAGCAGAATCGGTACACGGGGCTACACCTTC. Translation gives CASRIGTRGYTF.

The chain employs TRBV12-3 or TRBV12-4 and TRBJ2-7; the match to TRBD2 covers 10 bases. The J call could be wrong; TRBJ2-1 is a better fit for the DNA end. The CDR3 runs 15 residues. The DNA for the CDR3 is TGTGCCAGCACCATGCTAGCGGGAGCCTACAATGAGCAGTTCTTC. Protein sequence: CASTMLAGAYNEQFF.

This clonotype has only a few counts. The rearrangement joins TRBV27 to TRBJ2-7, with 9 positions matching TRBD1. The CDR3 has 18 residues. Germline-derived CDR1 and CDR2 are MNHEY and SMNVEV (reference sequence). The V gene end was trimmed by 3 bases and the J gene end by 2 bases; junction bases not matched to a gene: 14. CDR3 amino acids: CASSFDGTGIAGTYEQYF. CDR3 sequence (DNA): TGTGCCAGCAGTTTCGACGGGACAGGGATCGCGGGGACCTACGAGCAGTACTTC.

The rearrangement joins TRBV25-1 to TRBJ2-5; D might be TRBD2 (5 bases). CDR1 is MGHDK and CDR2 is SYGVNS in the germline V gene. Trimming left V 2 bases short and J 7 bases short, with 11 bases between. The CDR3 is made up of 13 amino acids. The CDR3 sequence: CASSEIGKGTQYF. CDR3 sequence (DNA): TGTGCCAGCAGTGAAATCGGGAAAGGGACCCAGTACTTC.

The chain recombines TRBV28 with TRBJ2-1; TRBD2 agrees at 12 bases. Per the germline V gene, CDR1 is MDHEN and CDR2 is SYDVKM. V shed 3 bases, J shed 4 bases, and the junction held 4 bases outside the gene matches. This CDR3 spans 16 amino acids. The CDR3 nucleotides read TGTGCCAGCAGTTTTAGACTAGCGGGAGTGTACAATGAGCAGTTCTTC. Encoded protein: CASSFRLAGVYNEQFF.